The entry below gives a single T cell receptor (beta chain) sequence along with its context. There is no known antigen for this receptor. The data are from a study of CXCR3-negative and CXCR3-positive naive CD8 T cells (dated by TCRdb to between 2018 and 2021). Study-wide context: In total, 130 million to 150 million TRB reads were obtained, which works out to roughly 1.5 +/- 0.3 million reads per library. Diversity and physicochemical repertoire analyses were performed on about a dozen donors pooled from two independent experiments. For the TRBV-TRBJ cluster analysis, the naive subsets came from a handful of donors, while the memory cells came from 3 donors. Study-wide conclusions, independent of this receptor: Compared with CXCR3-negative naive cells, CXCR3-positive naive cells had TRB CDR3s with higher hydrophobicity (lower Kidera factor 4), lower energy, and higher strength and volume indices. Both naive subsets had comparably high repertoire diversity, while memory CD8+ T cells had much lower repertoire diversity. Freshly isolated PBMCs were used for most assays because CXCR3 expression partially decreased after cryopreservation. Surface CD5, linked to self-reactivity in mice, was comparable between naive subsets; TCR interaction strength was therefore also inferred from TRB CDR3 physicochemical properties. Within the same donor, TRBV-TRBJ usage looked similar between naive CXCR3-negative and CXCR3-positive cells, but memory cells had distinct patterns.

Each CD8+ T cell subset was flow-sorted in triplicate, with 300,000 cells per subset placed directly into RLT lysis buffer. To exclude memory contaminants, naive CD8+ T cells were stringently defined as CD45RO-CCR7+CD27+CD95-. Peripheral blood mononuclear cells were isolated from buffy coats using standard density gradient centrifugation. A FACSAria III was used to flow-sort naive CD8+ T cells into CXCR3-negative and CXCR3-positive populations. Total RNA was extracted from sorted cells using an RNeasy Mini Kit. The sequencer listed for this sample is NextSeq 550. The Human TCR Profiling Kit (MiLaboratory) was used to make UMI-labeled 5' RACE TRB cDNA libraries. cDNA synthesis used the entire amount of extracted RNA, and PCR amplification then used the entire amount of cDNA produced. Libraries were prepared in parallel using an identical number of PCR cycles. Under the source paper's analysis protocol: With a requirement of at least two reads per UMI, MIGEC and MiXCR extracted about 50,000 +/- 10,000 unique UMI-labeled TRB cDNA molecules per library. On average, roughly 40,000 +/- 10,000 functional in-frame TRB CDR3 nucleotide clonotypes lacking stop codons were found per library. After downsampling to 5000 UMI-labeled TRB molecules per sample, diversity metrics, including normalized Shannon-Wiener and Chao1, were computed in VDJtools. Clonotype-size-weighted physicochemical properties of the central five CDR3 residues (interaction energy, strength, volume and Kidera factor 4) were computed in VDJtools. TCRdb reprocessed the reads; each CDR3 protein sequence makes one entry, and DNA is unavailable. TCRdb's processing, not the authors', yielded these V and J calls. This sample's listing comprises about 120,000 distinct CDR3 sequences. Of the sample, about 0.54% is held by the ten largest clones.

Reading from cysteine to phenylalanine, the CDR3 counts 14 amino acids. The nucleotide record is missing. From a lookup of the germline V gene (reference sequence), CDR1 and CDR2 are LNHDA and SQIVND. The sequence was collected from a human donor in good health. Some clones in this sample may be carry-over from other donors' samples. This sequence uses TRBV19 and TRBJ2-7. Input material: naive CXCR3+ CD8+ T cells from blood. Per the publication, the cell subset or site label means: CD45RO-CCR7+CD27+CD95- naive CD8+ T cells expressing CXCR3 (TNR3+). CDR3 loop: CASSIRPTAYEQYF.